This entry lists 30 T cell receptor beta chains sequenced from one sample in a study of T-cell memory formation after mild COVID-19 (dated by TCRdb to the early 2020s). Libraries were made using 5' RACE. The data were produced on an Illumina NovaSeq 6000. TCRdb reprocessed the public reads (quality trimming at Q25 with fastp, clone calling with MiXCR) and kept in-frame beta chains. Each CDR3 protein appears once, grouped with its most common genes and DNA. This sample lists approximately 400,000 distinct CDR3 sequences; more than 20% were detected once. The ten most abundant clones make up 8.5% to 10% of the sample. Sequencing used PBMCs or a T cell subset sorted from them (not recorded which). Receptors were obtained from an adult woman who had mild COVID-19 (a few samples of this study predate the infection). The sample titles of this study are shuffled in the database, so cell type and time point are left out; the donor was told from shared clones.

The CDR3 coding sequence is TGTGCCACCGCCCAACTAGGTTCGGTCAATGAGCAGTTCTTC. It encodes CATAQLGSVNEQFF. The genes are TRBV3-1 and TRBJ2-1; tentative D call: TRBD2 (5 bases). V was pared by 10 bases and J by 6 bases, with 19 bases between. CDR3 length equals 14 residues. Germline V gene lookup returns CDR1 LGHDT and CDR2 YNNKEL (reference sequence).

The chain has TRBV5-1 and TRBJ2-7, with D possibly called TRBD1 or TRBD2 (5 bases each). This CDR3 comprises 15 residues. V was pared by 0 bases and J by 0 bases, with 10 bases between. Looked up from germline, CDR1 is SGHRS and CDR2 is YFSETQ. In nucleotides, the CDR3 is TGCGCCAGCAGCTTGGGGTTCGGGGCCTCCTACGAGCAGTACTTC. This gives the protein CASSLGFGASYEQYF.

The chain employs TRBV7-6 and TRBJ1-6, with D uncertain. CDR1 is SGHVS, CDR2 FNYEAQ, per germline. The CDR3 has 15 residues. The V and J ends lost 5 bases and 4 bases respectively, with 12 bases between them. The CDR3 loop reads CASSPGNMYNSPLHF. The CDR3 DNA follows: TGTGCCAGCAGCCCGGGGAACATGTATAATTCACCCCTCCACTTT.

The V gene is TRBV6-5, the J gene TRBJ2-7; no definite D call. The CDR3 extends over 14 amino acids. Per germline, CDR1 MNHEY and CDR2 SVGAGI. V was pared by 4 bases and J by 5 bases, with 15 bases between. The CDR3 DNA reads as TGTGCCAGCAGTTTCTCGGTAGGAGTGGACGAGCAGTACTTC. Protein: CASSFSVGVDEQYF.

In this sample, this clonotype turned up a few times. The chain recombines TRBV7-9 with TRBJ1-6, with D possibly TRBD1 on 6 matching bases. Germline-derived CDR1 and CDR2 are SEHNR and FQNEAQ (reference sequence). Trimming pared 5 bases from V and 0 bases from J, leaving 20 bases between. There are 19 residues in the CDR3. The CDR3 DNA is TGTGCCAGCAGCCATAACCCAGAGTGGGGACACTCCTATAATTCACCCCTCCACTTT. Translating it yields CASSHNPEWGHSYNSPLHF.

This clonotype was detected ten times or more. The V and J genes are TRBV5-1 and TRBJ2-7; tentatively, D is TRBD1 (6 bases). V lost 4 bases and J lost 1, with 15 bases in between. Germline CDR1 is SGHRS and CDR2 is YFSETQ. The length of the CDR3 is 15 residues. CDR3 region: CASSLGQRLSYEQYF. The CDR3 nucleotides read TGCGCCAGCAGCCTAGGACAGAGACTTTCCTACGAGCAGTACTTC.

This clonotype was seen at least ten times. The chain links TRBV9 to TRBJ1-6, with unresolved D. Trimming pared 4 bases from V and 7 bases from J, leaving 15 bases between. CDR1 and CDR2 (germline): SGDLS, YYNGEE. The CDR3 is 15 amino acids. The CDR3 sequence: CASSPRTSLNSPLHF. The CDR3 nucleotides read TGTGCCAGCAGCCCCCGGACGAGCCTAAATTCACCCCTCCACTTT.

This clonotype has only a few counts. The chain has TRBV3-1 and TRBJ1-2, with D uncertain. Between the trimmed V and J ends, which lost 4 bases and 1 base, there was a span of 7 bases. Germline values: CDR1 LGHDT, CDR2 YNNKEL (reference sequence). The CDR3 length is 13 residues. The CDR3 loop is CASSRTVNYGYTF. CDR3 nucleotide sequence: TGTGCCAGCAGCCGGACGGTTAACTATGGCTACACCTTC.

This clonotype appeared a few times. V is TRBV20-1 and J is TRBJ2-2; D unclear. The CDR3 sequence is 13 residues long. Trimming cost V 3 bases and J 2 bases, with 7 bases left between them. CDR1 is DFQATT, CDR2 SNEGSKA, per germline (reference sequence). Here the CDR3 reads CSASWGNTGELFF. DNA for the CDR3: TGCAGTGCTAGTTGGGGAAACACCGGGGAGCTGTTTTTT.

This clonotype has a handful of counts. This chain uses TRBV19 with TRBJ2-7, with D possibly matching TRBD1 (6 bases). V was shortened by 2 bases and J by 3 bases, with 11 bases between the two germline ends. The CDR3 is 14 residues long. Germline values: CDR1 LNHDA, CDR2 SQIVND (reference sequence). CDR3 amino acids: CASSIIPDSYEQYF. The CDR3 DNA is TGTGCCAGTAGTATAATCCCGGACAGCTACGAGCAGTACTTC.

The CDR3 bases are TGTGCCAGCAGTCTTAGTGGGGGACAGTATTTT. Protein product: CASSLSGGQYF. J is TRBJ2-3 and V is TRBV7-9; D is tentatively TRBD1 or TRBD2 (5 bases each). V lost 6 bases and J lost 12, with 13 bases in between. The CDR3 is made up of 11 amino acids. From germline, CDR1 is SEHNR and CDR2 FQNEAQ (reference sequence).

V usage is TRBV6-2 or TRBV6-3 and J usage is TRBJ2-7; weak D call: TRBD1 (6 bases). The CDR3 is made up of 13 amino acids. V lost 6 bases to trimming and J lost 6 bases, with 15 bases between them. CDR1 is MNHEY and CDR2 is SVGEGT in the germline V gene. The CDR3 DNA is TGTGCCAGCAGCTTTAGCAGGGGCCGCGAGCAGTACTTC. The encoded protein is CASSFSRGREQYF.

This clonotype was observed a handful of times. CDR3 residues: CASSFRTGVGSPLHF. The CDR3 DNA reads as TGTGCCAGCAGTTTTAGGACGGGGGTCGGGTCACCCCTCCACTTT. The chain uses TRBV12-3 or TRBV12-4 and TRBJ1-6, with a possible D match to TRBD1 (5 bases). V dropped 3 bases and J dropped 10 bases, with 16 bases sitting between them. CDR3 length equals 15 residues.

The rearrangement uses TRBV5-1 and TRBJ2-3; tentatively, D is TRBD2 (6 bases). CDR1 and CDR2 from the germline V gene are SGHRS and YFSETQ. This CDR3 is built from 16 residues. Trimming removed 3 bases at V and 0 bases at J, with 14 bases between. This chain's CDR3 is CASSWGTAGSTDTQYF. CDR3 DNA: TGCGCCAGCAGCTGGGGGACTGCCGGGAGCACAGATACGCAGTATTTT.

This clonotype was detected many times. The gene calls are TRBV11-2 and TRBJ2-2; D unresolved. The CDR3 is made up of 13 amino acids. Germline lookup yields CDR1 SGHAT and CDR2 FQNNGV. Trimming removed 6 bases from V and 0 bases from J, with 5 bases in between. The CDR3 spells CASSRTNTGELFF. DNA for the CDR3: TGTGCCAGCAGTCGCACGAACACCGGGGAGCTGTTTTTT.

This clonotype was detected a few times. The rearrangement joins TRBV29-1 to TRBJ2-1; TRBD2 agrees at 9 bases. V was clipped by 1 base and J by 8 bases; unmatched bases: 6. CDR1 is SQVTM and CDR2 is ANQGSEA in the germline V gene. The length of the CDR3 is 14 residues. CDR3 sequence: CSVEGLAGNHEQFF. As DNA, the CDR3 is TGCAGCGTTGAAGGGCTAGCGGGAAACCATGAGCAGTTCTTC.

This chain links TRBV6-6 with TRBJ1-5, with D possibly being TRBD1 (6 bases). The CDR3 extends over 16 amino acids. V dropped 11 bases and J dropped 5 bases, with 25 bases sitting between them. Germline CDR1 reads MNHNY; CDR2 reads SVGAGI (reference sequence). CDR3 residues: CAVQGSGLAVHQPQHF. DNA of the CDR3: TGTGCCGTACAGGGTTCGGGACTAGCGGTCCATCAGCCCCAGCATTTT.

V is TRBV15 and J is TRBJ2-1, with TRBD1 matching over 7 bases. Trimming took 0 bases from V and 5 from J; bases not matched to a gene: 7. The CDR3 loop spans 16 amino acids. Germline V gene lookup returns CDR1 LNHNV and CDR2 YYDKDF (reference sequence). The CDR3 DNA sequence: TGTGCCACCAGCAGAGAACTACGGGACAGAGACAATGAGCAGTTCTTC. Residues: CATSRELRDRDNEQFF.

The chain links TRBV28 to TRBJ2-7; TRBD2 is a possible D gene (5 bases). V was clipped by 2 bases and J by 5 bases, with 7 bases between them. The germline gives CDR1 MDHEN, CDR2 SYDVKM. The CDR3 is 12 amino acids. The CDR3 here is CASSLLRDEQYF. The CDR3 DNA is TGTGCCAGCAGTTTACTGCGGGACGAGCAGTACTTC. Based on the CDR3 plus reference TRBV28 and TRBJ2-7, the full variable domain is DVKVTQSSRYLVKRTGEKVFLECVQDMDHENMFWYRQDPGLGLRLIYFSYDVKMKEKGDIPEGYSVSREKKERFSLILESASTNQTSMYLCASSLLRDEQYFGPGTRLTVT.

The chain combines TRBV2 with TRBJ2-2, with 9 positions matching TRBD1. Trimming took 5 bases from V and 6 from J; bases not matched to a gene: 7. CDR1 is SNHLY and CDR2 is FYNNEI in the germline V gene. The CDR3 totals 15 residues. CDR3 DNA: TGTGCCAGCAGTTCGGACAGGGGAATTCCCGGGGAGCTGTTTTTT. This gives the protein CASSSDRGIPGELFF.

The chain links TRBV12-3 or TRBV12-4 to TRBJ1-4; 7 bases line up with TRBD1. There are 15 residues in the CDR3. Germline trimming cut 1 base from V and 8 bases from J; bases unmatched to any gene: 7. CDR3 amino acids: CASSLGQGVGEKLFF. CDR3 bases: TGTGCCAGCAGTTTAGGTCAGGGGGTAGGCGAAAAACTGTTTTTT.

The genes are TRBV7-2 and TRBJ2-7; the D is unclear. The V and J ends lost 0 bases and 3 bases respectively, with 12 bases between them. The CDR3 sequence is 15 residues long. Germline loops: CDR1 SGHTA, CDR2 FQGNSA. In nucleotides, the CDR3 is TGTGCCAGCAGCTTAGCGCCCCATGGATTCTACGAGCAGTACTTC. It yields the protein CASSLAPHGFYEQYF.

The rearrangement uses TRBV6-5 and TRBJ1-4; D is unclear. Germline CDR1 reads MNHEY; CDR2 reads SVGAGI. CDR3 length equals 16 residues. V shed 2 bases and J shed 5 bases, with 15 bases lying between them. CDR3 in amino acids: CASSYGVSLQNEKLFF. In nucleotides, the CDR3 is TGTGCCAGCAGTTACGGTGTCTCTTTACAAAATGAAAAACTGTTTTTT.

The chain is built from TRBV15 and TRBJ2-7, with TRBD2 matching over 7 bases. The germline V gene has CDR1 LNHNV and CDR2 YYDKDF (reference sequence). This CDR3 spans 15 amino acids. Trimming took 1 base from V and 0 from J; bases not matched to a gene: 3. CDR3 coding DNA: TGTGCCACCAGCAGAGTCGCGGGGGACTCCTACGAGCAGTACTTC. Translation gives CATSRVAGDSYEQYF.

The CDR3 protein is CASSLRLAGNNEQFF. The CDR3 coding sequence is TGTGCCAGCAGCTTAAGGCTAGCGGGTAACAATGAGCAGTTCTTC. J is TRBJ2-1 and V is TRBV7-2; 8 bases are shared with TRBD2. The CDR3 has 15 amino acids. Germline CDR1 is SGHTA and CDR2 is FQGNSA. J lost 5 bases, V lost 2 bases, and 5 bases had no gene match.

The chain carries TRBV9 and TRBJ2-7, with D perhaps TRBD1 (5 bases). V lost 0 bases, J lost 6 bases, and 10 bases lay in between. The CDR3 length is 13 residues. Per the germline V gene, CDR1 is SGDLS and CDR2 is YYNGEE. The CDR3 DNA follows: TGTGCCAGCAGCGTAGTGTCAGGGTCCGAGCAGTACTTC. As protein: CASSVVSGSEQYF.

The chain couples TRBV5-1 to TRBJ1-1, with D possibly TRBD1 on 5 matching bases. The CDR3 has 14 residues. Germline V CDR1 and CDR2: SGHRS, YFSETQ. Trimming took off 6 bases at V and 5 bases at J, with 17 bases between the two ends. Here the CDR3 reads CASTSPRGSTEAFF. The CDR3 DNA follows: TGCGCCAGCACCTCCCCGAGGGGAAGTACTGAAGCTTTCTTT.

This clonotype occurred many times. The J gene is TRBJ2-7, the V gene TRBV14; 11 bases line up with TRBD2. The J segment lost 2 bases and the V segment lost 6 bases, leaving 3 bases of the junction unmatched. The CDR3 has 14 amino acids. The germline V gene encodes CDR1 SGHDN and CDR2 FVKESK. The CDR3 DNA follows: TGTGCCAGCAGAACTAGCGGGAGCACCTACGAGCAGTACTTC. It is translated as CASRTSGSTYEQYF.

The chain links TRBV24-1 to TRBJ2-1, with TRBD1 matching over 9 bases. The CDR3 has 17 residues. The J segment lost 6 bases and the V segment lost 0 bases, leaving 8 bases of the junction unmatched. Germline CDR1 is KGHDR and CDR2 is SFDVKD. The CDR3, as DNA: TGTGCCACCAGTGATTTGCCAAGGACAGGGGTAAGCAATGAGCAGTTCTTC. It yields the protein CATSDLPRTGVSNEQFF.

For this clonotype: One junction end does not reproduce the germline sequence, and a read error may be involved. This chain joins TRBV11-2 and TRBJ2-5; no clear D. The CDR3 spans 14 residues. Germline CDR1 is SGHAT and CDR2 is FQNNGV. The CDR3 spells CASSLEAQMETQYF. In nucleotides, the CDR3 is TGTGCCAGCAGCCTAGAGGCTCAGATGGAGACCCAGTACTTC.